This T cell receptor beta chain is from a study of regulatory and conventional T cells in RAG deficiency. Findings and caveats of the study: Treg unique TCR beta sequences were about 91-fold fewer in Omenn syndrome and CID/AS patients than controls. Sorted Omenn CD25-high CD127-low cells may not be bona fide Tregs. Shannon entropy fell and Simpson indices rose in RAG-deficient patients.

CDR3 length: 16 amino acids. Germline CDR1 and CDR2: SGHVS and FNYEAQ. V lost 1 base and J lost 2, with 14 bases in between. Clones were sequenced by immunoSEQ multiplex PCR, and TCRdb holds only the in-frame ones, with some missing. Of more than 20,000 clones detected, approximately 93% appear once; the ten largest clones hold around 0.73%. Genomic DNA came from blood conventional CD4+ T cells gated CD25-low CD127-high. About this clone itself: Its cognate antigen is unknown.

The same sample was also used in a study of regulatory T cells. This second report adds: Primers: 52 TRBV forward and 13 TRBJ reverse.

The TCR originated in a human donor in good health. The chain recombines TRBV7-6 with TRBJ2-5; D is possibly TRBD1 or TRBD2 (7 bases each). The sequenced sample consisted of CD4+ T cells sorted from blood. The DNA of the CDR3 is TGTGCCAGCAGCTTAGGGCAGGGGGGACTACAAGAGACCCAGTACTTC. Translating gives CASSLGQGGLQETQYF.